These 5 T cell receptor beta chains share one sample of origin, sequenced in a study of blood T cell repertoires in COVID-19. Clones were sequenced by immunoSEQ multiplex PCR, and TCRdb holds only the in-frame ones, with some missing. The profile covers 250,000 to 350,000 clones, with 87% appearing a single time and 2% to 2.5% taken by the ten largest. The sequenced sample consisted of peripheral blood. Every receptor here comes from a woman aged 50 to 60 who had recovered from COVID-19.

This chain links TRBV4-2 with TRBJ1-4; D not resolved. V lost 3 bases, J lost 5 bases, and 10 bases lay in between. The CDR3 totals 14 residues. CDR1 is LGHNA and CDR2 is YNFKEQ in the germline V gene. This CDR3 is CASSHPEKNEKLFF. The CDR3 nucleotides read TGTGCCAGCAGCCACCCGGAGAAGAATGAAAAACTGTTTTTT.

The gene calls are TRBV6-2 or TRBV6-3 and TRBJ1-1; D is possibly TRBD1 (5 bases). CDR3 size: 15 residues. CDR1 is MNHEY and CDR2 is SVGEGT in the germline V gene. V was cut by 4 bases and J by 1 base, with 13 bases left in between. CDR3 sequence reads: CASSSLKGANTEAFF. The CDR3 region has the DNA TGTGCCAGCAGTTCCCTGAAAGGGGCGAACACTGAAGCTTTCTTT.

The V gene is TRBV10-3, the J gene TRBJ2-1; possibly TRBD1 for D (5 bases). V lost 9 bases and J 6 bases, leaving 18 bases between the germline ends. The CDR3 is 14 amino acids. Germline V gene data show CDR1 as ENHRY and CDR2 as SYGVKD. CDR3: CAISQQGRSNEQFF. As DNA, the CDR3 is TGTGCCATTAGTCAGCAGGGTCGATCCAATGAGCAGTTCTTC.

This clone was seen more than once but under ten times. The chain recombines TRBV7-9 with TRBJ2-6; D may be TRBD2 (5 bases). The CDR3 runs 15 residues. Trimming removed 1 base from V and 4 bases from J, with 8 bases in between. Germline V gene lookup returns CDR1 SEHNR and CDR2 FQNEAQ (reference sequence). The CDR3 loop reads CASSLVGKGANVLTF. The DNA of the CDR3 is TGTGCCAGCAGCTTAGTCGGGAAGGGGGCCAACGTCCTGACTTTC.

V usage is TRBV2 and J usage is TRBJ1-4; TRBD1 agrees at 7 bases. Germline-derived CDR1 and CDR2 are SNHLY and FYNNEI. This CDR3 contains 14 residues. The V segment lost 3 bases and the J segment 8 bases; nucleotides outside the gene matches: 6. This CDR3 reads CASSDGRGWEKLFF. CDR3 nucleotides: TGTGCCAGCAGTGATGGCAGGGGGTGGGAAAAACTGTTTTTT. The full variable domain, its missing parts supplied by reference TRBV2 and TRBJ1-4, is EPEVTQTPSHQVTQMGQEVILRCVPISNHLYFYWYRQILGQKVEFLVSFYNNEISEKSEIFDDQFSVERPDGSNFTLKIRSTKLEDSAMYFCASSDGRGWEKLFFGSGTQLSVL.